This T cell receptor beta chain appears in the sequencing data of a study of identical twins. TCRdb itself ran the 5' RACE reads through MiXCR, one entry per CDR3 protein. This table holds 400,000 or so distinct CDR3 sequences, 9% to 10% found once. The CDR3 spans 15 residues. Germline V lookup: CDR1 SGHKS, CDR2 YYEKEE (reference sequence). Trimming pared 2 bases from V and 4 bases from J, leaving 13 bases between. This clonotype has more than one count but fewer than ten. Its antigen remains unknown. Findings and limits, study-wide: Twins shared beta out-of-frame sequences in excess, but this excess was weaker. Clonotypes of the beta chain that were abundant in cord blood carried fewer insertions (memory repertoires showed none). A cross-sectional statistical analysis, not follow-up of the same donors, supported the conclusions. Models underestimated out-of-frame TCR alpha sharing in monozygotic twins.

The origin of this receptor is a woman aged 45-60 years in good health. The V and J genes are TRBV5-5 and TRBJ2-1; D not certain. Sequenced: naive T cells sorted from blood. The CDR3, as DNA: TGTGCCAGCAGCTTTTCCCTGCGACCATACAATGAGCAGTTCTTC. Residues: CASSFSLRPYNEQFF.